This T cell receptor beta chain was sequenced in a study of T cell changes during pregnancy in multiple sclerosis. V trimming: 0 bases; J trimming: 7 bases; junction bases outside the gene matches: 14. This CDR3 region has 17 residues. CDR1 SGHRS and CDR2 YFSETQ come from the germline V gene. Sequenced by immunoSEQ multiplex PCR; TCRdb stores in-frame clones only, minus some. The sample includes just over 90,000 clones, about nine tenths of them seen just once. This receptor was taken from a female donor in good health, enrolled as a control in a pregnancy study. The chain carries TRBV5-1 and TRBJ2-3, with TRBD2 matching 7 bases. The specimen comprised peripheral blood, sampled after pregnancy. CDR3 bases: TGCGCCAGCAGCTTGGAAGATTTGGGGGGGGAAGGAAATACGCAGTATTTT. Its protein is CASSLEDLGGEGNTQYF.